This TCR beta chain appears in the sequencing data of a study of cytotoxic CD8 clonotypes in ibrutinib-treated CLL. The overall study: Response sampling occurred after a median 12 months of treatment (range 6 to 36). On average, fewer than 95,000 productive rearrangements and about 280,000 productive templates per sample.

Clones were sequenced by immunoSEQ multiplex PCR, and TCRdb holds only the in-frame ones, with some missing. The sample has 150,000 or so clones, 75% to 85% seen once. Trimming cost V 5 bases and J 4 bases, with 15 bases left between them. Germline-derived CDR1 and CDR2 are LNHDA and SQIVND (reference sequence). This CDR3 contains 15 residues. This receptor was taken from a human donor with chronic lymphocytic leukemia. The specimen was PBMCs, collected after 12 months of ibrutinib treatment. The J gene is TRBJ1-3, the V gene TRBV19; D gene uncertain. The CDR3 loop reads CASSGGAGIGNTIYF. CDR3 coding DNA: TGTGCCAGTAGTGGTGGAGCCGGTATCGGAAACACCATATATTTT.